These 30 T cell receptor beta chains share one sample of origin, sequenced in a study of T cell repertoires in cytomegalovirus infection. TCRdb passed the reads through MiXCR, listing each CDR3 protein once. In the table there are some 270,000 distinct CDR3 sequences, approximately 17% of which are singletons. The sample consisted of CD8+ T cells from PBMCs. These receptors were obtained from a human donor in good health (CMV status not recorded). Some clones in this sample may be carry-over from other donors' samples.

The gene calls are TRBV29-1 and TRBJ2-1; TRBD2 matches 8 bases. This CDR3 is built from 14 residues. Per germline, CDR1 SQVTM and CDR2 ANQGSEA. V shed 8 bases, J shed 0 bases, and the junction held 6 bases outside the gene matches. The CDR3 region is CSTGGGISYNEQFF. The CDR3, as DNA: TGCAGCACTGGCGGGGGGATCTCCTACAATGAGCAGTTCTTC.

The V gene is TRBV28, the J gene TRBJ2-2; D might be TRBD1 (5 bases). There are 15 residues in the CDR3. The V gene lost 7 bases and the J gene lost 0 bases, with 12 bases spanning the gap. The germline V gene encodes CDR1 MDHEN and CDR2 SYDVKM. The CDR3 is CASTSAGPNTGELFF. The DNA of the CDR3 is TGTGCCAGCACCTCGGCAGGGCCGAACACCGGGGAGCTGTTTTTT. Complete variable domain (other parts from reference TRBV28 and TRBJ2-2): DVKVTQSSRYLVKRTGEKVFLECVQDMDHENMFWYRQDPGLGLRLIYFSYDVKMKEKGDIPEGYSVSREKKERFSLILESASTNQTSMYLCASTSAGPNTGELFFGEGSRLTVL.

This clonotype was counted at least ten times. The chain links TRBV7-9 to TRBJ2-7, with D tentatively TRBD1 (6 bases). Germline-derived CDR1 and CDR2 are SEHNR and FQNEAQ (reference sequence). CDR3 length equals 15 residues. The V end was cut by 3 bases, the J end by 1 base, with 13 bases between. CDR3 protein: CASSLPLGASYEQYF. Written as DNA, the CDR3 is TGTGCCAGCAGCTTGCCCCTGGGGGCTTCCTACGAGCAGTACTTC.

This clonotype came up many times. The CDR3: CASSGVRSNYGYTF. CDR3 sequence (DNA): TGTGCCAGCTCAGGTGTCCGCTCTAACTATGGCTACACCTTC. The chain combines TRBV12-3 or TRBV12-4 with TRBJ1-2; D gene uncertain. Trimming stripped 8 bases from V and 0 bases from J, with 13 bases between. The CDR3 runs to 14 residues.

CDR3 coding DNA: TGTGCCAGCAGCCACAGACAGGAGATAACCGACGAGCAGTACTTC. Its protein product is CASSHRQEITDEQYF. V is TRBV5-6 and J is TRBJ2-7, with a tentative D call TRBD1 (6 bases). With 4 bases removed from V and 5 bases from J, the gap between germline ends came to 19 bases. The length of the CDR3 is 15 residues. CDR1 SGHDT and CDR2 YYEEEE come from the germline V gene.

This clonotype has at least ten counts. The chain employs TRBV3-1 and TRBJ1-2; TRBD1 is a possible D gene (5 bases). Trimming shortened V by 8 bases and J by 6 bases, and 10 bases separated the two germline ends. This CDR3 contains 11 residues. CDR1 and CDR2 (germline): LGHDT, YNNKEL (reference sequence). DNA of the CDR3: TGTGCCAGCGATGGAGGGGATGGCTACACCTTC. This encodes CASDGGDGYTF.

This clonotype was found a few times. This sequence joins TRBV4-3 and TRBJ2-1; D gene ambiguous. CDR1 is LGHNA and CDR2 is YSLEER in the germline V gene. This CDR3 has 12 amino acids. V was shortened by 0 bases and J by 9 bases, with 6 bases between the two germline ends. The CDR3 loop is CASSQDGVEQFF. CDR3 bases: TGCGCCAGCAGCCAAGATGGGGTTGAGCAGTTCTTC.

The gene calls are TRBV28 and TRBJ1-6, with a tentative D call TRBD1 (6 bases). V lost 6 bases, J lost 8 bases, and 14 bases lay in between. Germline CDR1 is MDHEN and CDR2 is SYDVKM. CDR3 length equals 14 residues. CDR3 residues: CASSLDRRYSPLHF. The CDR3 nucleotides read TGTGCCAGCAGCCTCGACAGGCGATATTCACCCCTCCACTTT.

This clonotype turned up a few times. The chain's CDR3 is CASSGTWVGLNTEAFF. The CDR3 coding sequence is TGTGCCAGTAGTGGCACTTGGGTGGGTCTGAACACTGAAGCTTTCTTT. V and J are TRBV19 and TRBJ1-1; D remains unclear. The CDR3 totals 16 residues. V dropped 5 bases and J dropped 0 bases, with 16 bases sitting between them. Per germline, CDR1 LNHDA and CDR2 SQIVND (reference sequence).

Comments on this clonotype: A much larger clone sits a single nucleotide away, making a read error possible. The CDR3 loop is CASSSGGRGGAFF. The CDR3 DNA reads TGTGCCAGCAGCTCAGGAGGCAGGGGAGGAGCTTTCTTT. This chain connects TRBV7-8 to TRBJ1-1; weak D call: TRBD1 (6 bases). The V end was cut by 4 bases, the J end by 10 bases, with 16 bases between. The CDR3 covers 13 residues. CDR1 and CDR2 (germline): SGHVS, FQNEAQ.

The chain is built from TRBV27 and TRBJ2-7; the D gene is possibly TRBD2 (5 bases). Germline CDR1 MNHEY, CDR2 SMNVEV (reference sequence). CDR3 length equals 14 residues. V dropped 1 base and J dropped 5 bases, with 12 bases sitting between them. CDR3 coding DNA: TGTGCCAGCAGTTTATTCTCCGGGAAGGACGAGCAGTACTTC. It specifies CASSLFSGKDEQYF.

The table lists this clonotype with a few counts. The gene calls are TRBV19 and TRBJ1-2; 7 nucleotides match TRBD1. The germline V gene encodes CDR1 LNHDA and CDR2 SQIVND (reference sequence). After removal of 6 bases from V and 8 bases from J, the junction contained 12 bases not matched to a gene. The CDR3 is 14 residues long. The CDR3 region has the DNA TGTGCCAGTAGCTCCCGGGACAGCCTTCGGGGCTACACCTTC. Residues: CASSSRDSLRGYTF.

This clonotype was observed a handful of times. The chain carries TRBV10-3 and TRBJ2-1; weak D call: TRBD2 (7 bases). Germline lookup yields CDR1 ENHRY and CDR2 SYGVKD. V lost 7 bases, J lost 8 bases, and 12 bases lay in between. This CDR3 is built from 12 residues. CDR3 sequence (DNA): TGTGCCATCACAGGGGAGGGCGATGAGCAGTTCTTC. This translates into CAITGEGDEQFF.

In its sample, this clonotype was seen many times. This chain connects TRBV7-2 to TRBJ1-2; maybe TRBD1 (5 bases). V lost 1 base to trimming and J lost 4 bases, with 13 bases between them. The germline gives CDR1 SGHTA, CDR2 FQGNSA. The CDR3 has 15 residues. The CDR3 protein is CASSLGQGRTYGYTF. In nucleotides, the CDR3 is TGTGCCAGCAGCTTAGGTCAGGGACGGACCTATGGCTACACCTTC.

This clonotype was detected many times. The chain's CDR3 is CASSYNRFYEQYF. The CDR3 DNA reads TGTGCCAGCAGTTACAACAGATTCTACGAGCAGTACTTC. The chain joins TRBV6-5 to TRBJ2-7; D is ambiguous. The CDR3 consists of 13 residues. The V gene lost 2 bases and the J gene lost 3 bases, with 8 bases spanning the gap. CDR1 is MNHEY, CDR2 SVGAGI, per germline.

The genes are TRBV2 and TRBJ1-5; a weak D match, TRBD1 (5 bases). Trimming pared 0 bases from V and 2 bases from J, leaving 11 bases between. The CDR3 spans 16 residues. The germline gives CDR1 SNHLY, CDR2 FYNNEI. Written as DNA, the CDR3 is TGTGCCAGCAGTGAAGCTTCACGAGGGGGCAATCAGCCCCAGCATTTT. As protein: CASSEASRGGNQPQHF.

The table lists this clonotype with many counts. CDR3 residues: CASSISRGSSYEQYF. The CDR3 nucleotides are TGTGCCAGTAGTATAAGTCGGGGGAGCTCCTACGAGCAGTACTTC. This chain uses TRBV19 with TRBJ2-7; tentatively, D is TRBD2 (6 bases). Germline CDR1 LNHDA, CDR2 SQIVND (reference sequence). V was clipped by 2 bases and J by 0 bases, with 11 bases between them. This CDR3 comprises 15 residues.

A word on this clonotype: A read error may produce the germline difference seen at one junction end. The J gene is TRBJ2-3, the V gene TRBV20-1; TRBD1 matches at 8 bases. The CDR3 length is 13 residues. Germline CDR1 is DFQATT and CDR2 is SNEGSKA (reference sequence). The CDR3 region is CSAQGENTDTPYF. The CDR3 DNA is TGCAGTGCACAGGGGGAAAACACAGATACGCCGTATTTT.

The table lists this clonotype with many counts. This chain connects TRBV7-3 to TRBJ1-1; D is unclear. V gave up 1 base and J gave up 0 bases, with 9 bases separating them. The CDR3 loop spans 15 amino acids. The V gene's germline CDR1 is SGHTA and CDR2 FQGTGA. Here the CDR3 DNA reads TGTGCCAGCAGCTTAAACGCAGGACTGAACACTGAAGCTTTCTTT. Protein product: CASSLNAGLNTEAFF.

CDR3 residues: CASSLGQISHEQFF. As DNA, the CDR3 is TGTGCCAGCAGCCTGGGACAGATCAGCCATGAGCAGTTCTTC. The genes are TRBV7-3 and TRBJ2-1, with 7 bases matching TRBD1. The CDR3 sequence is 14 residues long. CDR1 and CDR2 (germline): SGHTA, FQGTGA. V trimming: 5 bases; J trimming: 8 bases; junction bases outside the gene matches: 9.

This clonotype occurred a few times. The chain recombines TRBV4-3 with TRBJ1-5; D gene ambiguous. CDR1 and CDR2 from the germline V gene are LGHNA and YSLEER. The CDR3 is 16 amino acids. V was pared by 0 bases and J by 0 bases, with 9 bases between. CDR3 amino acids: CASSQDRRASNQPQHF. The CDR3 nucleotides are TGCGCCAGCAGCCAAGATCGGCGGGCTAGCAATCAGCCCCAGCATTTT.

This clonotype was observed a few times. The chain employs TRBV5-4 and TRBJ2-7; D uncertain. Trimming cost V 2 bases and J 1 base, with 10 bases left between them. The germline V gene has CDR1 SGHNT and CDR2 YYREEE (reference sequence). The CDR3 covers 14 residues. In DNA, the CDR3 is TGTGCCAGCAGCTTCTGGGGAAGGTCCTACGAGCAGTACTTC. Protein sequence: CASSFWGRSYEQYF.

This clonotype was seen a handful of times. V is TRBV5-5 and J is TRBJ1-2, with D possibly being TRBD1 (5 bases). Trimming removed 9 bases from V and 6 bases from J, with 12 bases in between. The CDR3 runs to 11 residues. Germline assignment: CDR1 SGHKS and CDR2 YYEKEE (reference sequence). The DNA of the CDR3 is TGTGCCATCCCAACAGGTCATGGCTACACCTTC. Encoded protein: CAIPTGHGYTF.

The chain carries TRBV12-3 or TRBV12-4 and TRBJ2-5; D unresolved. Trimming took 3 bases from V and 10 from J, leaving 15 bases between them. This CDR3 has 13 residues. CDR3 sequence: CASSFPPLGIQYF. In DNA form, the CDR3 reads TGTGCCAGCAGTTTCCCCCCTCTAGGGATCCAGTACTTC.

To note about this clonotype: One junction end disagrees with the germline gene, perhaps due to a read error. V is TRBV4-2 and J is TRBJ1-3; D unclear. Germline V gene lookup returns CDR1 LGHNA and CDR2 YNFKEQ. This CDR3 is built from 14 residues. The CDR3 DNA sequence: TGTGCCAGCAGCCAGGCAGACTCTAGAAACACCATATATTTT. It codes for CASSQADSRNTIYF.

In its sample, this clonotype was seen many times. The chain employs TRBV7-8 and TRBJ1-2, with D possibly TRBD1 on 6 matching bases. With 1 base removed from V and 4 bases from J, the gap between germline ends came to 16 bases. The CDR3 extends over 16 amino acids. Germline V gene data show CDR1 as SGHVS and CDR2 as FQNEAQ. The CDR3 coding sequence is TGTGCCAGCAGCTTAGACCAGACCAAGGGGGGCTATGGCTACACCTTC. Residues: CASSLDQTKGGYGYTF.

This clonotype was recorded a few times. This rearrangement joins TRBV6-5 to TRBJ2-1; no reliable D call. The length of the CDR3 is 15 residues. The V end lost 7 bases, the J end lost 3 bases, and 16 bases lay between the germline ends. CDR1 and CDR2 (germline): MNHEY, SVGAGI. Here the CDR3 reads CASTPEIGDYNEQFF. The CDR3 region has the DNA TGTGCCAGCACCCCAGAAATTGGGGACTACAATGAGCAGTTCTTC.

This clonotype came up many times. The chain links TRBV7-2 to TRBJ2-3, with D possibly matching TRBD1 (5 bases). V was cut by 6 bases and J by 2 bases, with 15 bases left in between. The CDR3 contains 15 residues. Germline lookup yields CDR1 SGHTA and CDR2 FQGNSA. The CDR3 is CASSTWGGDTDTQYF. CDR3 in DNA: TGTGCCAGCAGTACATGGGGCGGCGACACAGATACGCAGTATTTT.

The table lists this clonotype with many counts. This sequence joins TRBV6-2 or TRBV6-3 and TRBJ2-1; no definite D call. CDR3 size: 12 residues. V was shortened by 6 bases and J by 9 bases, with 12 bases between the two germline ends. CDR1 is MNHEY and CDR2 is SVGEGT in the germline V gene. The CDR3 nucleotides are TGTGCCAGCAGCGCAAACTCGGGTGAGCAGTTCTTC. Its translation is CASSANSGEQFF.

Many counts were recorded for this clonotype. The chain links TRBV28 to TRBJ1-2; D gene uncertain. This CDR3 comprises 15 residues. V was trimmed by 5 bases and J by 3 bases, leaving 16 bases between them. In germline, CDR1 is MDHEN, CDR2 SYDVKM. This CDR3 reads CASSAMSGVHYGYTF. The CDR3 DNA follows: TGTGCCAGCAGTGCGATGTCCGGGGTGCACTATGGCTACACCTTC.